Listed here are 24 T cell receptor beta chains from one sample, sequenced in a study of control samples from healthy donors and cancer patients. TCRdb's table, derived via immunoSEQ multiplex PCR, lists solely in-frame clones and lacks some. The sample lists about 80,000 clones; approximately 80% were seen once. Sample: PBMCs. These receptors all come from a man between 60 and 70 years old with head and neck cancer.

This clone was recorded once. The chain combines TRBV5-1 with TRBJ1-1; a possible D gene is TRBD1 (5 bases). Trimming left V 2 bases short and J 4 bases short, with 9 bases between. This CDR3 is 13 amino acids long. In germline, CDR1 is SGHRS, CDR2 YFSETQ. Here the CDR3 reads CASSFQGFTEAFF. The CDR3 DNA reads as TGCGCCAGCAGCTTTCAGGGATTCACTGAAGCTTTCTTT.

The V and J genes are TRBV28 and TRBJ2-4, with D unresolved. The CDR3 extends over 14 amino acids. CDR1 is MDHEN and CDR2 is SYDVKM in the germline V gene. The V and J ends lost 3 bases and 2 bases respectively, with 8 bases between them. The CDR3: CASSFGQTKNIQYF. CDR3 bases: TGTGCCAGCAGTTTTGGGCAGACCAAAAACATTCAGTACTTC.

This chain connects TRBV27 to TRBJ2-1, with 9 bases identical to TRBD2. CDR1 and CDR2 from the germline V gene are MNHEY and SMNVEV (reference sequence). There are 16 residues in the CDR3. With V trimmed by 4 bases and J by 2 bases, 6 bases remained unmatched. The DNA for the CDR3 is TGTGCCAGCAGTTCGTTCGGCGGGAGGGCCTACAATGAGCAGTTCTTC. Encoded protein: CASSSFGGRAYNEQFF.

This clone was found a few times. V gene TRBV7-9 combines with J gene TRBJ2-2, with D perhaps given as TRBD1 or TRBD2 (6 bases each). V was cut by 7 bases and J by 1 base, with 13 bases left in between. The germline CDR1 and CDR2 sequences are SEHNR and FQNEAQ (reference sequence). The CDR3 runs to 15 residues. The CDR3 coding sequence is TGTGCCAGCATGGGGGGCAGGGTGAACACCGGGGAGCTGTTTTTT. Its protein is CASMGGRVNTGELFF.

This clone was detected a few times. This chain connects TRBV19 to TRBJ1-6; no reliable D call. The CDR3 is 12 residues long. Germline V gene sequence: CDR1 LNHDA, CDR2 SQIVND (reference sequence). V lost 11 bases to trimming and J lost 6 bases, with 11 bases between them. CDR3 sequence: CASQAGNSPLHF. CDR3 nucleotide sequence: TGTGCCTCCCAGGCGGGTAATTCACCCCTCCACTTT.

V gene TRBV19 combines with J gene TRBJ2-3; 9 bases align to TRBD2. J gave up 4 bases and V 6 bases, and 5 bases lay outside the gene matches. Germline assignment: CDR1 LNHDA and CDR2 SQIVND (reference sequence). This CDR3 is built from 14 residues. CDR3: CASSQGGGADTQYF. In DNA form, the CDR3 reads TGTGCCAGTAGCCAGGGCGGGGGGGCAGATACGCAGTATTTT.

This chain uses TRBV21-1 with TRBJ2-3. TRBV21-1 is classified as a pseudogene. The CDR3 is 15 residues long. The CDR3 DNA is TGTGCCAGCAGCCCCGGGTCTCGGGCCACAGATACGCAGTATTTT. Translated, it gives CASSPGSRATDTQYF.

The V and J genes are TRBV30 and TRBJ2-6; 8 bases fit TRBD1. The germline V gene encodes CDR1 GTSNPN and CDR2 SVGIG (reference sequence). This CDR3 region has 15 residues. With V trimmed by 7 bases and J by 4 bases, 9 bases remained unmatched. DNA for the CDR3: TGTGCCTCCAGCCCAGGGGGCGCGGGGGCCAACGTCCTGACTTTC. It is translated as CASSPGGAGANVLTF.

V is TRBV28 and J is TRBJ2-7, with a tentative D call TRBD2 (6 bases). The CDR3 is 15 residues long. The ends were cut back, 3 bases at V and 7 bases at J, with 19 bases in the middle. From germline, CDR1 is MDHEN and CDR2 SYDVKM. This CDR3 reads CASSFSGRRVGEQYF. The CDR3 DNA is TGTGCCAGCAGTTTTTCGGGACGGAGGGTAGGGGAGCAGTACTTC.

CDR3 sequence (DNA): TGTGCCAGCAGTTTAGGGGTGGATCAGCCCCAGCATTTT. Its translation: CASSLGVDQPQHF. The V call is TRBV27, the J call TRBJ1-5; D unresolved. Trimming removed 2 bases at V and 5 bases at J, with 7 bases between. There are 13 residues in the CDR3. Germline V gene sequence: CDR1 MNHEY, CDR2 SMNVEV (reference sequence).

The V call is TRBV11-2, the J call TRBJ1-4; D is undetermined. Germline V lookup: CDR1 SGHAT, CDR2 FQNNGV. The CDR3 has 13 residues. V was trimmed by 4 bases and J by 11 bases, leaving 14 bases between them. The CDR3 region is CASSYNSGFKLFF. CDR3 nucleotide sequence: TGTGCCAGCAGCTACAACTCGGGGTTTAAACTGTTTTTT.

The J gene is TRBJ2-1, the V gene TRBV3-1 (or the pseudogene TRBV3-2), with TRBD2 matching over 7 bases. The trim removed 3 bases at V and 9 bases at J, leaving 11 bases unmatched. The germline V gene encodes CDR1 LGHDT and CDR2 YNNKEL (reference sequence). The CDR3 covers 15 residues. CDR3 in DNA: TGTGCCAGCAGCCAGTATACGGGAGGAGGTGGTGAGCAGTTCTTC. As protein: CASSQYTGGGGEQFF.

The table lists this clone with a count of one. V is TRBV7-2 and J is TRBJ1-2, with 9 nucleotides matching TRBD1. Germline V CDR1 and CDR2: SGHTA, FQGNSA. The trim removed 5 bases at V and 7 bases at J, leaving 5 bases unmatched. CDR3 size: 13 residues. The CDR3 sequence: CASSPDRGGGYTF. As DNA, the CDR3 is TGTGCCAGCAGCCCGGACAGGGGAGGTGGCTACACCTTC.

CDR3 amino acids: CASSPRTGGAPLHF. In DNA form, the CDR3 reads TGTGCCAGCTCGCCCCGGACAGGTGGGGCACCCCTCCACTTT. The rearrangement uses TRBV6-1 and TRBJ1-6; TRBD1 agrees at 7 bases. CDR1 is MNHNS, CDR2 SASEGT, per germline. There are 14 residues in the CDR3. Unmatched junction bases numbered 12, after V lost 8 bases and J lost 11 bases.

The chain recombines TRBV9 with TRBJ2-5; 11 nucleotides line up with TRBD2. V lost 4 bases, J lost 5 bases, and 7 bases stayed unmatched. The CDR3 extends over 15 amino acids. Germline V gene lookup returns CDR1 SGDLS and CDR2 YYNGEE. The CDR3 nucleotides are TGTGCCAGCAGCTCCTGGACTAGCGGGCGCGAGACCCAGTACTTC. It yields the protein CASSSWTSGRETQYF.

The rearrangement uses TRBV29-1 and TRBJ2-7; 9 bases map to TRBD2. Germline V gene sequence: CDR1 SQVTM, CDR2 ANQGSEA. The V and J ends lost 4 bases and 4 bases, in that order; junction bases with no gene match: 8. This CDR3 spans 14 amino acids. CDR3 sequence (DNA): TGCAGCGTTGGCTCCGGACTAGCGCGGTACGAGCAGTACTTC. It yields the protein CSVGSGLARYEQYF.

The chain has TRBV9 and TRBJ1-1; 8 nucleotides agree with TRBD1. V was clipped by 3 bases and J by 0 bases; unmatched bases: 4. Germline assignment: CDR1 SGDLS and CDR2 YYNGEE. This CDR3 has 15 residues. CDR3 sequence (DNA): TGTGCCAGCAGCGGGCAGGGGGCAATGAACACTGAAGCTTTCTTT. Residues: CASSGQGAMNTEAFF.

The CDR3 region is CASSLGLAGRTDTQYF. The CDR3 DNA follows: TGTGCCAGCAGCTTAGGACTAGCGGGACGCACAGATACGCAGTATTTT. This chain connects TRBV11-2 to TRBJ2-3; 11 bases fit TRBD2. V shed 1 base and J 1 base; nucleotides not matched to a gene: 1. CDR1 is SGHAT, CDR2 FQNNGV, per germline. The CDR3 spans 16 residues.

This clone has more than one count but fewer than ten. This chain links TRBV19 with TRBJ2-1, with D perhaps being TRBD1 or TRBD2 (5 bases each). The CDR3 consists of 13 residues. The germline gives CDR1 LNHDA, CDR2 SQIVND (reference sequence). Deletions cut 5 bases from V and 7 bases from J, with 12 bases between. CDR3 nucleotide sequence: TGTGCCAGTAGTCCCGGGACGGCGAATGAGCAGTTCTTC. Amino acid sequence: CASSPGTANEQFF. Using reference TRBV19 and TRBJ2-1 for the parts outside the CDR3, the full variable domain is DGGITQSPKYLFRKEGQNVTLSCEQNLNHDAMYWYRQDPGQGLRLIYYSQIVNDFQKGDIAEGYSVSREKKESFPLTVTSAQKNPTAFYLCASSPGTANEQFFGPGTRLTVL.

J is TRBJ2-1 and V is TRBV7-9; 10 bases agree with TRBD2. The CDR3 extends over 15 amino acids. Trimming took 5 bases from V and 8 from J; bases not matched to a gene: 9. Germline CDR1 is SEHNR and CDR2 is FQNEAQ (reference sequence). Here the CDR3 DNA reads TGTGCCAGCAGCCTCGCCAGCGGGAGGGCACATGAGCAGTTCTTC. This gives the protein CASSLASGRAHEQFF.

This clone has more than one count but fewer than ten. The chain joins TRBV19 to TRBJ2-3; 9 bases are shared with TRBD1. The CDR3 has 15 amino acids. Losses at the gene ends were 6 bases for V and 0 bases for J; bases not matched to a gene: 4. Germline assignment: CDR1 LNHDA and CDR2 SQIVND (reference sequence). CDR3 coding DNA: TGTGCCAGTAGGAGACAGGGGGTGAGCACAGATACGCAGTATTTT. Translation gives CASRRQGVSTDTQYF. Full variable domain (missing parts from reference TRBV19 and TRBJ2-3): DGGITQSPKYLFRKEGQNVTLSCEQNLNHDAMYWYRQDPGQGLRLIYYSQIVNDFQKGDIAEGYSVSREKKESFPLTVTSAQKNPTAFYLCASRRQGVSTDTQYFGPGTRLTVL.

The rearrangement uses TRBV30 and TRBJ2-5, with TRBD2 matching 8 bases. J gave up 7 bases and V 3 bases, and 10 bases lay outside the gene matches. The CDR3 has 14 residues. Germline CDR1 GTSNPN, CDR2 SVGIG (reference sequence). CDR3 nucleotides: TGTGCCTGGAGCTCGGGGGGGGCGAGCGGGACCCAGTACTTC. Protein sequence: CAWSSGGASGTQYF.

V and J are TRBV3-1 (or the pseudogene TRBV3-2) and TRBJ2-1; TRBD1 agrees at 12 bases. Trimming removed 4 bases from V and 7 bases from J; junction bases left unmatched: 11. This CDR3 is 17 amino acids long. The V gene's germline CDR1 is LGHDT and CDR2 YNNKEL (reference sequence). The CDR3 sequence: CASSRFSGTGGSNEQFF. CDR3 coding DNA: TGTGCCAGCAGCCGATTTTCCGGGACAGGGGGCTCTAATGAGCAGTTCTTC.

The chain uses TRBV9 and TRBJ2-2, with D hard to call. This CDR3 comprises 13 residues. The germline V and J ends were trimmed by 6 bases and 0 bases, with 6 bases remaining between them. Germline values: CDR1 SGDLS, CDR2 YYNGEE. In nucleotides, the CDR3 is TGTGCCAGCATCGCCGCGAACACCGGGGAGCTGTTTTTT. Its translation: CASIAANTGELFF.